This T cell receptor beta chain is from a study of memory CD4+ T cells and cytomegalovirus serostatus. Overall study context: Donors were healthy Belgian adults, several CMV seropositive and about 24 seronegative.

Single viable CD3+CD4+CD8-CD45RO+ cells were sorted as the memory CD4+ T cells. Serostatus was set by detecting CMV pp150, pp28, p38, p52 IgG. CDR3 size: 15 residues. Germline assignment: CDR1 SGHTS and CDR2 YDEGEE. V lost 4 bases to trimming and J lost 6 bases; unmatched junction nucleotides: 6. Clones were read by immunoSEQ multiplex PCR, and TCRdb kept only the in-frame ones, dropping some. The table shows around 99,000 clones, with roughly 80% occurring only once. The receptor comes from an adult in good health and CMV-seropositive. The sequenced sample consisted of memory CD4+ T cells from blood. The chain combines TRBV5-8 with TRBJ2-1, with 11 bases matching TRBD2. This CDR3 is CASSEGLAVGNEQFF. Written as DNA, the CDR3 is TGTGCCAGCAGCGAGGGACTAGCGGTCGGCAATGAGCAGTTCTTC.